A selection of T cell receptor beta chains follows, all from one sample in a study of response to subunit inactivated influenza vaccine. TCRdb processed the RT-PCR reads anew with MiXCR; each CDR3 protein has one entry. The data contain roughly 540,000 distinct CDR3 sequences, 20% to 25% of them singletons. The same data also went into a second study, on T cells expressing NK-cell markers.

The sequencing used CD4+ T cells sorted from PBMCs, collected approximately 12 days after vaccination. These receptors were taken from a man aged 45-65 years who received an inactivated influenza vaccine. Both conserved end residues are part of each CDR3. D genes are given only for firm matches. For some rows the clone size is stated as once, few or many, or as a class when expanded; others skip it.

len | abundance | j_gene | v_gene | d_gene | CDR3aa | CDR3nt
11 | NA | TRBJ1-4 | TRBV20-1 | NA | CSARLGGKLFF | TGCAGTGCTCGCCTAGGGGGAAAACTGTTTTTT
14 | few | TRBJ2-7 | TRBV15 | TRBD1 | CATSRSPGQEEQYF | TGTGCCACCAGCAGATCTCCGGGACAGGAGGAGCAGTACTTC
12 | NA | TRBJ1-1 | TRBV6-1 | NA | CASSRTVAEAFF | TGTGCCAGCAGCCGGACAGTGGCTGAAGCTTTCTTT
12 | NA | TRBJ1-2 | TRBV6-1 | NA | CASGSPNYGYTF | TGTGCCAGCGGTTCTCCTAACTATGGCTACACCTTC
18 | NA | TRBJ2-2 | TRBV5-1 | TRBD2 | CASSWTPPTSGNTGELFF | TGCGCCAGCAGCTGGACCCCCCCAACTAGCGGGAACACCGGGGAGCTGTTTTTT
14 | few | TRBJ1-2 | TRBV4-1 | NA | CASSQEAGAGGYTF | TGCGCCAGCAGCCAAGAGGCAGGGGCGGGAGGCTACACCTTC
16 | NA | TRBJ1-1 | TRBV5-5 | NA | CASSWEGVRGSTEAFF | TGTGCCAGCAGCTGGGAGGGTGTCAGGGGATCCACTGAAGCTTTCTTT
12 | few | TRBJ2-7 | TRBV30 | NA | CAWSVRGSEQYF | TGTGCCTGGAGTGTAAGAGGGTCCGAGCAGTACTTC
15 | NA | TRBJ1-1 | TRBV6-1 | NA | CASSRGTAMNTEAFF | TGTGCCAGCAGTAGGGGGACCGCGATGAACACTGAAGCTTTCTTT
14 | NA | TRBJ1-5 | TRBV28 | NA | CASRTRGYSQPQHF | TGTGCCAGCAGAACAAGGGGATATAGTCAGCCCCAGCATTTT
14 | NA | TRBJ1-6 | TRBV5-1 | NA | CASSLRGWDSPLHF | TGCGCCAGCAGCTTGCGAGGATGGGATTCACCCCTCCACTTT
16 | few | TRBJ2-3 | TRBV7-2 | TRBD1 | CASSFAGTAQSDTQYF | TGTGCCAGCAGCTTCGCCGGGACAGCCCAGTCGGATACGCAGTATTTT
15 | few | TRBJ2-2 | TRBV12-3/TRBV12-4 | TRBD1 | CASSFRGPDTGELFF | TGTGCCAGCAGTTTTAGGGGGCCGGACACCGGGGAGCTGTTTTTT
14 | few | TRBJ1-2 | TRBV7-2 | NA | CASSSSPGMGGYTF | TGTGCCAGCAGCTCCTCACCGGGGATGGGTGGCTACACCTTC
13 | NA | TRBJ2-7 | TRBV11-2 | NA | CASSPRMGYEQYF | TGTGCCAGCAGCCCCCGGATGGGATACGAGCAGTACTTC
15 | few | TRBJ2-5 | TRBV12-3/TRBV12-4 | TRBD2 | CASSKLAGGLETQYF | TGTGCCAGCAGTAAGCTAGCGGGGGGGCTGGAGACCCAGTACTTC
15 | NA | TRBJ2-5 | TRBV6-1 | TRBD1 | CASSVQDRGRETQYF | TGTGCCAGCAGTGTACAAGACAGGGGGCGAGAGACCCAGTACTTC
13 | few | TRBJ2-2 | TRBV5-1 | TRBD1 | CASSPTGGRELFF | TGCGCCAGCAGCCCGACAGGGGGGCGGGAGCTGTTTTTT
13 | NA | TRBJ2-7 | TRBV7-3 | NA | CASSAALSGEQYF | TGTGCCAGCTCGGCCGCGCTTTCGGGGGAGCAGTACTTC
18 | NA | TRBJ1-1 | TRBV6-1 | TRBD1 | CASSEVWGTGLFNTEAFF | TGTGCCAGCAGTGAAGTATGGGGGACAGGGCTATTTAACACTGAAGCTTTCTTT
14 | few | TRBJ2-7 | TRBV2 | TRBD1 | CASHRDRVSYEQYF | TGTGCCAGCCACCGGGACAGAGTCTCCTACGAGCAGTACTTC
15 | few | TRBJ2-7 | TRBV4-1 | TRBD2 | CASSRLGGGAYEQYF | TGCGCCAGCAGCCGCCTCGGGGGGGGAGCCTACGAGCAGTACTTC
14 | NA | TRBJ2-7 | TRBV20-1 | TRBD2 | CSARQGSGVYEQYF | TGCAGTGCTAGACAAGGTAGCGGGGTGTACGAGCAGTACTTC
15 | NA | TRBJ2-1 | TRBV20-1 | TRBD2 | CSAPRRGAGVDEQFF | TGCAGTGCCCCCCGAAGGGGAGCGGGAGTTGATGAGCAGTTCTTC
15 | NA | TRBJ2-7 | TRBV12-3/TRBV12-4 | TRBD1 | CASTQGQGGSYEQYF | TGTGCCAGCACTCAAGGACAGGGTGGATCCTACGAGCAGTACTTC
14 | NA | TRBJ2-4 | TRBV7-2 | NA | CASSLNRAENIQYF | TGTGCCAGCAGCTTAAATAGGGCTGAAAACATTCAGTACTTC
16 | NA | TRBJ1-6 | TRBV9 | NA | CASSPHRTGTYSPLHF | TGTGCCAGCAGCCCCCATCGGACGGGGACATATTCACCCCTCCACTTT